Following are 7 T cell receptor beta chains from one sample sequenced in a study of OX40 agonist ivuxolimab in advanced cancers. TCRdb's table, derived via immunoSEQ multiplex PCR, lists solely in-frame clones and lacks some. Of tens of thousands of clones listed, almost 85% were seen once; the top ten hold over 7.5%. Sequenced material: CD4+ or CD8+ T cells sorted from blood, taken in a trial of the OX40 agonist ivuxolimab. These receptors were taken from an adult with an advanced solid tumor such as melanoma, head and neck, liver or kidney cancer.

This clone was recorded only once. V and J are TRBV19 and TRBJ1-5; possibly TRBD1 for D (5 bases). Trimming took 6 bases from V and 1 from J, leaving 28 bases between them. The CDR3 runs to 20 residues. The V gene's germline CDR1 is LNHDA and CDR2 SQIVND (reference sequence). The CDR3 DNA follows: TGTGCCAGTAGCTACGGGTGGAGGGGCACCTGGTCAGAGAGCAATCAGCCCCAGCATTTT. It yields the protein CASSYGWRGTWSESNQPQHF.

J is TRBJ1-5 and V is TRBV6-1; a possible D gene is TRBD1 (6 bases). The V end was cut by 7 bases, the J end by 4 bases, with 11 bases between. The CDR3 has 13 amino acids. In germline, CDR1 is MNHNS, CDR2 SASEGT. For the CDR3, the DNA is TGTGCCAGCATGAGGGGGGGGAATCAGCCCCAGCATTTT. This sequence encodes CASMRGGNQPQHF.

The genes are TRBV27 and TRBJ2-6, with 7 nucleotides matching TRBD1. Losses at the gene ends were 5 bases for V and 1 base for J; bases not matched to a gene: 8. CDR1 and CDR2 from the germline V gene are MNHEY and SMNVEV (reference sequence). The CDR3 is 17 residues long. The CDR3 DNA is TGTGCCAGCAGTAGGAACAGGGGTTTTTCTGGGGCCAACGTCCTGACTTTC. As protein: CASSRNRGFSGANVLTF.

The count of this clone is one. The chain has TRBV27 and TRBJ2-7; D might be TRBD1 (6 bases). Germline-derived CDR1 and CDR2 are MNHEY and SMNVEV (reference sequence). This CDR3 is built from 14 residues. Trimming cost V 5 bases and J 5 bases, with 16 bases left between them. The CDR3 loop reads CASSPLSGHHEQYF. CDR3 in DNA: TGTGCCAGCAGTCCGTTATCGGGACACCACGAGCAGTACTTC.

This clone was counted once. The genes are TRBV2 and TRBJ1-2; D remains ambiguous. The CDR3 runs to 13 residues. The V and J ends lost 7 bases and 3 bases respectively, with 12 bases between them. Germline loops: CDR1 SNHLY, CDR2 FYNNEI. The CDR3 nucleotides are TGTGCCAGCAAACTCCGTTCTTACTATGGCTACACCTTC. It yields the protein CASKLRSYYGYTF.

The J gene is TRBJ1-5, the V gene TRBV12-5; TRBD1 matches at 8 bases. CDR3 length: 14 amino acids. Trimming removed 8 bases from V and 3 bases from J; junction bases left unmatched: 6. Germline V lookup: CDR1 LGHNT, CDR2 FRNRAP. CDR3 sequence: CASRMGQDNQPQHF. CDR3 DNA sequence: TGTGCTAGTCGTATGGGACAGGACAATCAGCCCCAGCATTTT.

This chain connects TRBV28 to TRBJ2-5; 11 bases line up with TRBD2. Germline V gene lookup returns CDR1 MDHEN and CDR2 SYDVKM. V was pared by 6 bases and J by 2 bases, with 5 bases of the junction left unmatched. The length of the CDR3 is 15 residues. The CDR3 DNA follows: TGTGCCAGCAGGACGGGACTAGCGGAACAAGAGACCCAGTACTTC. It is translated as CASRTGLAEQETQYF.